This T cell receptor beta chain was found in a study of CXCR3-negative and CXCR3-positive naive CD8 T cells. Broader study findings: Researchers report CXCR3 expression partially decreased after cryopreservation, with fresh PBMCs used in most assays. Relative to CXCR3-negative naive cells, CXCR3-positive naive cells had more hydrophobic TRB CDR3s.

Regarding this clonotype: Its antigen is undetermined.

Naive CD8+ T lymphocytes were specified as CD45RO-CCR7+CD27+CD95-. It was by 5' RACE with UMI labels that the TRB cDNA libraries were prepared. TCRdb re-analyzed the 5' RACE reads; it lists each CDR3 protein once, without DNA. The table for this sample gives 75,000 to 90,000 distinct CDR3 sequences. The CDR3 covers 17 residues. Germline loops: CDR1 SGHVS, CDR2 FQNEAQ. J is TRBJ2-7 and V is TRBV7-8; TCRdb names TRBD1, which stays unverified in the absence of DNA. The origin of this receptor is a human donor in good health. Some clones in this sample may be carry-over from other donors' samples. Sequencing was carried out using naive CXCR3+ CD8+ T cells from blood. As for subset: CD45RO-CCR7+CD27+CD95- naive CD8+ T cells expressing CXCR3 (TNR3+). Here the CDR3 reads CASSLATPEGAIYEQYF.